The 31 T cell receptor beta chains reported below all come from one sample, sequenced in a study of breast tumors, draining lymph nodes, adjacent tissues. Samples came from axillary lymph nodes draining the breast cancer. In TCRdb, the multiplex PCR reads were re-called with MiXCR into one record per CDR3 protein. The data contain 190,000 or so distinct CDR3 sequences, approximately 30% of them singletons. The sequenced sample was axillary lymph node tissue. The receptors were gathered from a female donor with breast cancer. Some clones in this sample may be carry-over from other donors' samples.

Remarks on this clonotype: Without the conserved terminal phenylalanine or tryptophan, this CDR3 likely stems from a read error. The chain links TRBV9 to TRBJ2-4; D remains unclear. The germline V gene has CDR1 SGDLS and CDR2 YYNGEE. Deletions cut 0 bases from V and 3 bases from J, with 4 bases between. The CDR3 totals 13 residues. The CDR3 here is CASSVGGKNIQYS. Here the CDR3 DNA reads TGTGCCAGCAGCGTAGGGGGCAAAAACATTCAGTACTCC.

V is TRBV5-1 and J is TRBJ1-6; perhaps TRBD1 as D (5 bases). CDR3 length: 13 amino acids. Trimming left V 4 bases short and J 10 bases short, with 12 bases between. Germline values: CDR1 SGHRS, CDR2 YFSETQ. The CDR3 region has the DNA TGCGCCAGCAGCAGGGCGGGACGGTCACCCCTCCACTTT. Its protein is CASSRAGRSPLHF.

The gene calls are TRBV7-9 and TRBJ2-1; 9 bases align to TRBD2. The V and J ends lost 2 bases and 5 bases, in that order; junction bases with no gene match: 7. This CDR3 has 16 amino acids. CDR1 is SEHNR, CDR2 FQNEAQ, per germline (reference sequence). The CDR3 bases are TGTGCCAGCAGCTTATCGGCGGGGGGGCGGAACAATGAGCAGTTCTTC. Residues: CASSLSAGGRNNEQFF.

In regard to this clonotype: A much larger clone sits a single nucleotide away, making a read error possible. The chain has TRBV6-5 and TRBJ1-2; 9 bases are a match to TRBD1. This CDR3 contains 14 residues. V trimming: 6 bases; J trimming: 5 bases; junction bases outside the gene matches: 7. Germline V gives CDR1 MNHEY, CDR2 SVGAGI. CDR3 amino acids: CASSLGQGTYGYTF. The CDR3 region has the DNA TGTGCCAGCAGCCTCGGACAGGGGACTTATGGCTACACCTTC.

This clonotype has a count of ten or more. The chain joins TRBV5-1 to TRBJ1-4; D uncertain. This CDR3 spans 14 amino acids. Germline V CDR1 and CDR2: SGHRS, YFSETQ. Deletions cut 0 bases from V and 8 bases from J, with 11 bases between. The CDR3 nucleotides read TGCGCCAGCAGCTTGGACACCCAGGTGGAAAAACTGTTTTTT. Its protein is CASSLDTQVEKLFF.

This clonotype was seen many times. The V and J genes are TRBV19 and TRBJ2-5; 8 nucleotides agree with TRBD2. This CDR3 contains 13 residues. V lost 5 bases and J lost 4; bases outside the gene matches: 3. Germline CDR1 is LNHDA and CDR2 is SQIVND (reference sequence). Here the CDR3 DNA reads TGTGCCAGTAGTTCGGGGGGGGCAGAGACCCAGTACTTC. Its translation: CASSSGGAETQYF.

As for this clonotype: At one end the junction does not follow the germline gene, possibly because of a read error. The rearrangement uses TRBV9 and TRBJ2-3; no clear D gene. The CDR3 totals 14 residues. The V gene's germline CDR1 is SGDLS and CDR2 YYNGEE. The CDR3 DNA is TGCGCCAGCAGCTCAAAGCCGACCACAGATACGCAGTATTTT. Protein: CASSSKPTTDTQYF.

About this clonotype itself: A clone one base away is much larger, so this may be a read error. It is likely a read error, because the conserved phenylalanine at the end of the CDR3 is missing. Here the CDR3 reads CSGKTAYEQYY. Here the CDR3 DNA reads TGCAGTGGCAAAACAGCCTACGAGCAGTACTAC. The V call is TRBV20-1, the J call TRBJ2-7; D not resolved. There are 11 residues in the CDR3. Trimming took off 7 bases at V and 2 bases at J, with 9 bases between the two ends. In germline, CDR1 is DFQATT, CDR2 SNEGSKA (reference sequence).

This clonotype came up many times. The rearrangement joins TRBV5-8 to TRBJ1-4, with D possibly being TRBD1 (6 bases). The CDR3 is 17 amino acids. Trimming left V 6 bases short and J 2 bases short, with 20 bases between. The germline V gene encodes CDR1 SGHTS and CDR2 YDEGEE. The CDR3: CASTRGAASGTNEKLFF. The CDR3 DNA is TGTGCCAGCACCCGGGGGGCCGCGAGTGGGACTAATGAAAAACTGTTTTTT. Drawing the rest from reference TRBV5-8 and TRBJ1-4, the complete variable domain is EAGVTQSPTHLIKTRGQQATLRCSPISGHTSVYWYQQALGLGLQFLLWYDEGEERNRGNFPPRFSGRQFPNYSSELNVNALELEDSALYLCASTRGAASGTNEKLFFGSGTQLSVL.

This clonotype occurred many times. This chain connects TRBV7-6 to TRBJ1-4, with D hard to call. The ends were cut back, 3 bases at V and 8 bases at J, with 13 bases in the middle. This CDR3 spans 14 amino acids. The V gene's germline CDR1 is SGHVS and CDR2 FNYEAQ. The CDR3 DNA follows: TGTGCCAGCAGCTTGGCGGGGAAGGGCGAAAAACTGTTTTTT. This translates into CASSLAGKGEKLFF.

A word on this clonotype: At one end, the junction sequence differs from germline, possibly due to a read error. V gene TRBV5-1 combines with J gene TRBJ2-3, with a tentative D call TRBD1 (6 bases). This CDR3 contains 12 residues. Germline assignment: CDR1 SGHRS and CDR2 YFSETQ. The CDR3 protein is CANSYRADTQYF. DNA of the CDR3: TGCGCCAACAGCTACAGGGCAGATACGCAGTATTTT. Supplemented by reference TRBV5-1 and TRBJ2-3, the full variable domain reads KAGVTQTPRYLIKTRGQQVTLSCSPISGHRSVSWYQQTPGQGLQFLFEYFSETQRNKGNFPGRFSGRQFSNSRSEMNVSTLELGDSALYLCANSYRADTQYFGPGTRLTVL.

This clonotype has more than one count but fewer than ten. The J gene is TRBJ2-7, the V gene TRBV27; D perhaps matches TRBD1 (8 bases). The CDR3 runs to 16 residues. The germline gives CDR1 MNHEY, CDR2 SMNVEV (reference sequence). The V end lost 5 bases, the J end lost 0 bases, and 17 bases lay between the germline ends. DNA of the CDR3: TGTGCCAGCAGTCCTTCACAGGGGGGGAGCTCCTACGAGCAGTACTTC. This sequence encodes CASSPSQGGSSYEQYF.

This clonotype was observed at least ten times. The gene calls are TRBV12-3 or TRBV12-4 and TRBJ2-5, with D unresolved. V dropped 3 bases and J dropped 4 bases, with 9 bases sitting between them. The CDR3 covers 13 residues. CDR3 protein: CASSFQVGETQYF. DNA of the CDR3: TGTGCCAGCAGTTTCCAGGTAGGAGAGACCCAGTACTTC.

Ten or more counts support this clonotype. CDR3 bases: TGTGCCAGCAGTAGGAATGAAAAACTGTTTTTT. This codes for CASSRNEKLFF. The chain employs TRBV6-2 or TRBV6-3 and TRBJ1-4; no clear D. CDR3 length equals 11 residues. Germline lookup yields CDR1 MNHEY and CDR2 SVGEGT. The V end lost 5 bases, the J end lost 5 bases, and 3 bases lay between the germline ends.

The chain employs TRBV5-4 and TRBJ1-6; a weak D match, TRBD1 (5 bases). This CDR3 is 14 amino acids long. The V gene's germline CDR1 is SGHNT and CDR2 YYREEE (reference sequence). The V gene lost 1 base and the J gene lost 7 bases, with 9 bases spanning the gap. The CDR3 loop reads CASSLWGPNSPLHF. As DNA, the CDR3 is TGTGCCAGCAGCTTGTGGGGACCCAATTCACCCCTCCACTTT. Full variable domain (remainder filled in from reference TRBV5-4 and TRBJ1-6): ETGVTQSPTHLIKTRGQQVTLRCSSQSGHNTVSWYQQALGQGPQFIFQYYREEENGRGNFPPRFSGLQFPNYSSELNVNALELDDSALYLCASSLWGPNSPLHFGNGTRLTVT.

With regard to this clonotype: Since the CDR3 does not end with the conserved phenylalanine or tryptophan, this likely comes from a read error. The rearrangement uses TRBV2 and TRBJ2-7; a weak D match, TRBD1 (5 bases). V dropped 6 bases and J dropped 2 bases, with 14 bases sitting between them. CDR3 length: 14 amino acids. Germline CDR1 SNHLY, CDR2 FYNNEI. CDR3 sequence reads: CASSLTGFTYEQYL. In DNA, the CDR3 is TGTGCCAGCAGCCTTACAGGTTTTACCTACGAGCAGTACCTC.

This clonotype has at least ten counts. The rearrangement uses TRBV7-6 and TRBJ1-2; 7 bases match TRBD1. With 2 bases clipped from V and 8 bases from J, the junction kept 26 bases outside the gene matches. The CDR3 has 20 amino acids. Germline CDR1 reads SGHVS; CDR2 reads FNYEAQ. CDR3 protein: CASSLRLTGYPLSSQNGYTF. CDR3 bases: TGTGCCAGCAGCTTAAGGCTGACAGGGTATCCCCTCTCCTCCCAAAACGGCTACACCTTC. Based on the CDR3 plus reference TRBV7-6 and TRBJ1-2, the full variable domain is GAGVSQSPRYKVTKRGQDVALRCDPISGHVSLYWYRQALGQGPEFLTYFNYEAQQDKSGLPNDRFSAERPEGSISTLTIQRTEQRDSAMYRCASSLRLTGYPLSSQNGYTFGSGTRLTVV.

This clonotype was counted many times. This chain joins TRBV2 and TRBJ2-2; D uncertain. The CDR3 spans 14 residues. Trimming removed 2 bases from V and 7 bases from J, with 11 bases in between. Germline CDR1 and CDR2: SNHLY and FYNNEI. The CDR3 DNA reads TGTGCCAGCAGTGAAATGGGGTATGGCGGGGAGCTGTTTTTT. Amino acids: CASSEMGYGGELFF.

Of note for this clonotype: A much larger clone differs from this one at a single base, so this may be a read error. This chain connects TRBV10-3 to TRBJ2-7; TRBD2 matches 8 bases. This CDR3 has 15 amino acids. CDR1 and CDR2 (germline): ENHRY, SYGVKD. CDR3 sequence: CASSYTISGSSEQYF. CDR3 DNA sequence: TGTGCCAGCAGTTACACCATAAGCGGGAGTTCTGAGCAGTACTTC.

This chain links TRBV28 with TRBJ2-3, with 8 bases aligning to TRBD2. The CDR3 is made up of 15 amino acids. Per the germline V gene, CDR1 is MDHEN and CDR2 is SYDVKM. V shed 5 bases and J 0 bases; nucleotides not matched to a gene: 4. CDR3: CASSREGLSTDTQYF. The CDR3 DNA reads as TGTGCCAGCAGTCGGGAGGGCCTAAGCACAGATACGCAGTATTTT.

On this clonotype: A much larger clone is a single base away; this may be a read error. This chain uses TRBV11-3 with TRBJ2-7; D ambiguous. The CDR3 has 12 amino acids. Germline assignment: CDR1 SGHNT and CDR2 YENEEA. Here the CDR3 DNA reads TGTGCCAGCAGCTTAAAAGTCTACGGGCAGTACTTC. It translates to CASSLKVYGQYF.

V usage is TRBV15 and J usage is TRBJ2-7, with TRBD2 matching over 9 bases. This CDR3 is built from 20 residues. In germline, CDR1 is LNHNV, CDR2 YYDKDF (reference sequence). V shed 3 bases and J 3 bases; nucleotides not matched to a gene: 21. The CDR3 here is CATSRGLSGGSSSDSYEQYF. The CDR3 DNA follows: TGTGCCACCAGCAGGGGACTTAGCGGGGGTTCCAGCTCGGACAGCTACGAGCAGTACTTC.

This clonotype was seen repeatedly, ten times or more. The chain recombines TRBV20-1 with TRBJ1-2; no clear D. The V gene lost 6 bases and the J gene lost 6 bases, with 14 bases spanning the gap. The germline CDR1 and CDR2 sequences are DFQATT and SNEGSKA (reference sequence). The CDR3 runs to 12 residues. CDR3 sequence: CSASEGFDGYTF. DNA of the CDR3: TGCAGTGCCTCTGAAGGCTTCGATGGCTACACCTTC.

This clonotype has ten or more counts. The gene calls are TRBV3-1 and TRBJ2-7; 7 bases fit TRBD1. There are 16 residues in the CDR3. Trimming removed 4 bases from V and 2 bases from J; junction bases left unmatched: 11. Germline CDR1 reads LGHDT; CDR2 reads YNNKEL (reference sequence). The chain's CDR3 is CASSPRGPSYAYEQYF. Here the CDR3 DNA reads TGTGCCAGCAGCCCTAGGGGGCCTAGCTACGCCTACGAGCAGTACTTC.

This clonotype came up many times. The chain is built from TRBV2 and TRBJ1-2; D remains ambiguous. V lost 4 bases to trimming and J lost 5 bases, with 5 bases between them. CDR3 length equals 11 residues. Per germline, CDR1 SNHLY and CDR2 FYNNEI. CDR3 nucleotides: TGTGCCAGCAGTGGAGGTTATGGCTACACCTTC. This gives the protein CASSGGYGYTF.

This clonotype was observed at least ten times. This chain joins TRBV7-2 and TRBJ2-7; D is perhaps TRBD1 (5 bases). CDR1 and CDR2 from the germline V gene are SGHTA and FQGNSA. The CDR3 is made up of 15 amino acids. With 5 bases removed from V and 5 bases from J, the gap between germline ends came to 19 bases. The CDR3 protein is CASSPKKAGIHEQYF. Written as DNA, the CDR3 is TGTGCCAGCAGCCCTAAAAAGGCAGGGATCCACGAGCAGTACTTC. The variable domain in full, with the rest retrieved from reference TRBV7-2 and TRBJ2-7, is GAGVSQSPSNKVTEKGKDVELRCDPISGHTALYWYRQSLGQGLEFLIYFQGNSAPDKSGLPSDRFSAERTGGSVSTLTIQRTQQEDSAVYLCASSPKKAGIHEQYFGPGTRLTVT.

Points on this clonotype: This may be a read error, as it is one base from a much larger clone. V gene TRBV9 combines with J gene TRBJ2-3, with 8 bases fitting TRBD2. The CDR3 spans 14 residues. From germline, CDR1 is SGDLS and CDR2 YYNGEE. CDR3 region: CASSPGGGPDTQSF. The CDR3 DNA is TGTGCCAGCAGCCCGGGGGGGGGACCAGATACGCAGTCTTTT. Full variable domain (missing parts from reference TRBV9 and TRBJ2-3): DSGVTQTPKHLITATGQRVTLRCSPRSGDLSVYWYQQSLDQGLQFLIQYYNGEERAKGNILERFSAQQFPDLHSELNLSSLELGDSALYFCASSPGGGPDTQSFGPGTRLTVL.

The chain links TRBV20-1 to TRBJ1-4; TRBD1 matches 12 bases. Trimming cost V 6 bases and J 7 bases; bases outside gene matches: 9. The V gene's germline CDR1 is DFQATT and CDR2 SNEGSKA (reference sequence). CDR3 length: 15 residues. In DNA, the CDR3 is TGCAGTGCCTCCGGGACAGGGGGCTGGACTGAAAAACTGTTTTTT. Amino acids: CSASGTGGWTEKLFF.

This clonotype was seen only a few times. The chain combines TRBV5-5 with TRBJ2-5; D might be TRBD1 (6 bases). In germline, CDR1 is SGHKS, CDR2 YYEKEE (reference sequence). The ends were cut back, 1 base at V and 2 bases at J, with 12 bases in the middle. The length of the CDR3 is 15 residues. The CDR3 DNA sequence: TGTGCCAGCAGCTTGAGGGACACTCGACAAGAGACCCAGTACTTC. It codes for CASSLRDTRQETQYF.

This clonotype was detected ten times or more. The chain joins TRBV7-9 to TRBJ1-5, with D possibly TRBD1 on 5 matching bases. The V end was cut by 5 bases, the J end by 6 bases, with 17 bases between. Germline values: CDR1 SEHNR, CDR2 FQNEAQ (reference sequence). The CDR3 sequence is 15 residues long. The CDR3 DNA follows: TGTGCCAGCAGCCCTGATTGGGGGGATAGTCAGCCCCAGCATTTT. Translating it yields CASSPDWGDSQPQHF. The variable domain in full, completed from reference TRBV7-9 and TRBJ1-5, reads DTGVSQNPRHKITKRGQNVTFRCDPISEHNRLYWYRQTLGQGPEFLTYFQNEAQLEKSRLLSDRFSAERPKGSFSTLEIQRTEQGDSAMYLCASSPDWGDSQPQHFGDGTRLSIL.

This chain uses TRBV6-4 with TRBJ1-5; D remains ambiguous. The CDR3 contains 15 residues. The V and J ends lost 6 bases and 0 bases respectively, with 12 bases between them. Germline-derived CDR1 and CDR2 are MRHNA and SNTAGT. For the CDR3, the DNA is TGTGCCAGCAGAAACACTCCAACTAGCAATCAGCCCCAGCATTTT. Translation: CASRNTPTSNQPQHF.